This T cell receptor beta chain was recovered during a study of cytomegalovirus exposure and HLA in healthy donors. General study findings and limits: Some TCR beta chains (more than 150 of them) were listed as cytomegalovirus-associated. TCR beta V segments were, for the most part, productive about 87% or about 30% of the time in an earlier analysis. TCR beta sequences reportedly predicted most subjects' HLA-A and HLA-B alleles accurately.

With 60 Vbeta and 13 Jbeta primers, the PCR was carried out. Clones were sequenced by immunoSEQ multiplex PCR, and TCRdb holds only the in-frame ones, with some missing. Counted here are tens of thousands of clones, roughly three fifths occurring once; the ten biggest clones make up about 5.9%. The germline V gene has CDR1 LNHDA and CDR2 SQIVND (reference sequence). This CDR3 comprises 14 residues. V lost 5 bases and J lost 4; bases outside the gene matches: 5. About this clone itself: Its antigen is currently unknown.

Sample: PBMCs. The chain recombines TRBV19 with TRBJ2-5, with 9 bases identical to TRBD1. This sequence originates from a woman under 40 in good health and CMV-seronegative. CDR3 loop: CASSPYRGRETQYF. In DNA, the CDR3 is TGTGCCAGTAGTCCTTACAGGGGGCGAGAGACCCAGTACTTC.